The 31 T cell receptor beta chains below come from one sample, sequenced in a study of monozygotic twins with inflammatory bowel disease. Reprocessing the 5' RACE reads, TCRdb reports a single entry for every CDR3 protein and omits DNA. In total, the table holds about 380,000 distinct CDR3 sequences. The sequenced sample was blood. These receptors all come from a human donor with ulcerative colitis or Crohn's disease, or a healthy co-twin of an affected twin (not recorded which).

The J gene is TRBJ2-7, the V gene TRBV12-3 or TRBV12-4; TCRdb's D gene call, TRBD2, goes unchecked for lack of DNA. This CDR3 region has 17 residues. This chain's CDR3 is CASSLGDPAGPSYEQYF.

The chain has TRBV18 and TRBJ2-3. CDR1 and CDR2 (germline): KGHSH, LQKENI. This CDR3 is built from 14 residues. CDR3: CASSPPPITDTQYF.

V gene TRBV4-1 combines with J gene TRBJ2-6; the D call from TCRdb, TRBD2, cannot be confirmed without DNA. Germline-derived CDR1 and CDR2 are MGHRA and YSYEKL. This CDR3 region has 17 residues. The CDR3 sequence is CASSGGGVNSGANVLTF.

This chain links TRBV12-3 or TRBV12-4 with TRBJ2-7; TCRdb reports TRBD1, a call that lacks DNA to check it against. The CDR3 is made up of 16 amino acids. The CDR3 loop reads CASSLHQGRPDYEQYF.

This chain uses TRBV5-1 with TRBJ2-5; with no DNA, the TCRdb D assignment of TRBD2 cannot be verified. Germline assignment: CDR1 SGHRS and CDR2 YFSETQ. The length of the CDR3 is 16 residues. CDR3 region: CASSKNSGGGQETQYF.

The gene calls are TRBV3-1 and TRBJ2-1; the TRBD2 assignment by TCRdb is unverifiable without DNA. Germline V CDR1 and CDR2: LGHDT, YNNKEL (reference sequence). The CDR3 is 15 amino acids. This CDR3 is CASSLRGESYNEQFF.

The V call is TRBV19, the J call TRBJ1-2. CDR3 length equals 11 residues. Germline CDR1 and CDR2: LNHDA and SQIVND (reference sequence). The CDR3 sequence: CASSINYGYTF. The variable domain in full, completed from reference TRBV19 and TRBJ1-2, reads DGGITQSPKYLFRKEGQNVTLSCEQNLNHDAMYWYRQDPGQGLRLIYYSQIVNDFQKGDIAEGYSVSREKKESFPLTVTSAQKNPTAFYLCASSINYGYTFGSGTRLTVV.

V usage is TRBV4-3 and J usage is TRBJ2-2. The CDR3 spans 14 residues. The germline CDR1 and CDR2 sequences are LGHNA and YSLEER. The chain's CDR3 is CASSQEHNTGELFF.

The chain recombines TRBV24-1 with TRBJ2-5; with no DNA, the TCRdb D assignment of TRBD2 cannot be verified. Germline V gene data show CDR1 as KGHDR and CDR2 as SFDVKD. The CDR3 is made up of 12 amino acids. The CDR3 loop is CATSTTGETQYF.

The rearrangement joins TRBV11-2 to TRBJ2-1. The CDR3 is 15 residues long. Germline CDR1 and CDR2: SGHAT and FQNNGV. CDR3: CASSLEVGFHNEQFF.

The V call is TRBV12-3 or TRBV12-4, the J call TRBJ1-2. This CDR3 is 14 amino acids long. CDR3 loop: CASSLVRSNYGYTF.

This sequence joins TRBV5-1 and TRBJ2-7; TCRdb outputs TRBD1, but without DNA this stays unchecked. The germline gives CDR1 SGHRS, CDR2 YFSETQ. The CDR3 runs to 14 residues. CDR3 amino acids: CASSTPSGSYEQYF. The full variable domain, with the rest looked up from reference TRBV5-1 and TRBJ2-7, is KAGVTQTPRYLIKTRGQQVTLSCSPISGHRSVSWYQQTPGQGLQFLFEYFSETQRNKGNFPGRFSGRQFSNSRSEMNVSTLELGDSALYLCASSTPSGSYEQYFGPGTRLTVT.

The chain carries TRBV7-3 and TRBJ2-2; TCRdb's D gene call, TRBD2, goes unchecked for lack of DNA. Germline values: CDR1 SGHTA, CDR2 FQGTGA. The CDR3 extends over 15 amino acids. The CDR3 spells CASSLGPTRLGELFF.

V usage is TRBV12-3 or TRBV12-4 and J usage is TRBJ2-2; TCRdb names TRBD1, which stays unverified in the absence of DNA. The CDR3 is 17 residues long. The CDR3 sequence: CASSLSPGDVSTGELFF.

The V call is TRBV4-3, the J call TRBJ2-2. Germline V gene lookup returns CDR1 LGHNA and CDR2 YSLEER. This CDR3 comprises 14 residues. CDR3 protein: CASSQGVGSGELFF.

This rearrangement joins TRBV5-1 to TRBJ2-1; the TRBD1 assignment by TCRdb is unverifiable without DNA. This CDR3 is built from 13 residues. Germline assignment: CDR1 SGHRS and CDR2 YFSETQ. The CDR3 protein is CASSEDSFNEQFF.

CDR3 sequence reads: CARQGGGPTDTQYF. The gene calls are TRBV30 and TRBJ2-3; the D call of TRBD1 rests on TCRdb alone, since no DNA is present to check it. Germline V gives CDR1 GTSNPN, CDR2 SVGIG (reference sequence). The CDR3 contains 14 residues.

The chain uses TRBV5-1 and TRBJ1-6; with no DNA, the TCRdb D assignment of TRBD1 cannot be verified. From germline, CDR1 is SGHRS and CDR2 YFSETQ. The CDR3 is 15 amino acids. The CDR3 here is CASSHGTALNSPLHF.

J is TRBJ1-5 and V is TRBV6-2 or TRBV6-3; the D call of TRBD1 rests on TCRdb alone, since no DNA is present to check it. CDR1 and CDR2 from the germline V gene are MNHEY and SVGEGT. The CDR3 is made up of 17 amino acids. The CDR3 sequence is CASSASGTGVRVAPQHF.

This chain connects TRBV4-1 to TRBJ1-4; TCRdb designates TRBD1, a call that cannot be tested without DNA. The CDR3 spans 15 residues. Germline V lookup: CDR1 MGHRA, CDR2 YSYEKL. CDR3 amino acids: CASSQTGTGHEKLFF.

The chain employs TRBV7-6 and TRBJ1-1; the TCRdb call, TRBD1, lacks DNA for checking. CDR3 length: 14 residues. CDR1 SGHVS and CDR2 FNYEAQ come from the germline V gene. The chain's CDR3 is CASSPGQGITEAFF.

The rearrangement uses TRBV27 and TRBJ1-2. CDR1 is MNHEY, CDR2 SMNVEV, per germline (reference sequence). The CDR3 totals 15 residues. The CDR3 is CASSSMGFSLYGYTF.

V is TRBV7-9 and J is TRBJ1-1. The CDR3 sequence is 11 residues long. Germline assignment: CDR1 SEHNR and CDR2 FQNEAQ (reference sequence). CDR3 protein: CAIMASTEAFF. Full variable domain (rest looked up from reference TRBV7-9 and TRBJ1-1): DTGVSQNPRHKITKRGQNVTFRCDPISEHNRLYWYRQTLGQGPEFLTYFQNEAQLEKSRLLSDRFSAERPKGSFSTLEIQRTEQGDSAMYLCAIMASTEAFFGQGTRLTVV.

J is TRBJ1-1 and V is TRBV7-2; TCRdb returns TRBD1, unconfirmable since there is no DNA. Germline assignment: CDR1 SGHTA and CDR2 FQGNSA. The CDR3 has 12 amino acids. The CDR3 protein is CASRTTGCEAFF.

The rearrangement uses TRBV11-2 and TRBJ2-3; there is no DNA to check the TCRdb D call of TRBD2. The CDR3 spans 18 residues. CDR1 is SGHAT and CDR2 is FQNNGV in the germline V gene. The chain's CDR3 is CASSLERAGRPWTDTQYF.

The rearrangement uses TRBV6-5 and TRBJ2-7; TCRdb returns TRBD1, unconfirmable since there is no DNA. The germline V gene encodes CDR1 MNHEY and CDR2 SVGAGI. This CDR3 comprises 15 residues. The CDR3 loop reads CASSYFPVGPYEQYF.

This sequence joins TRBV9 and TRBJ2-7; TCRdb's D call of TRBD2 is untestable without DNA. The CDR3 consists of 15 residues. Germline V lookup: CDR1 SGDLS, CDR2 YYNGEE. CDR3: CASSVGEGVPLEQYF.

The chain combines TRBV7-2 with TRBJ1-1; TCRdb returns TRBD1, unconfirmable since there is no DNA. Germline V gene sequence: CDR1 SGHTA, CDR2 FQGNSA. CDR3 length equals 14 residues. The chain's CDR3 is CASSFLLGTAEAFF.

This rearrangement joins TRBV4-2 to TRBJ2-6; TCRdb reports TRBD1, a call that lacks DNA to check it against. Germline V gene lookup returns CDR1 LGHNA and CDR2 YNFKEQ. There are 18 residues in the CDR3. CDR3 loop: CASSPMTGGVSGANVLTF.

The rearrangement links TRBV20-1 to TRBJ2-3; checking the TCRdb D call of TRBD2 is not possible without DNA. The V gene's germline CDR1 is DFQATT and CDR2 SNEGSKA (reference sequence). This CDR3 region has 13 residues. Here the CDR3 reads CSARLVSTDTQYF.

The gene calls are TRBV5-1 and TRBJ2-7; TCRdb picks TRBD1, but there is no DNA to check that call. The CDR3 runs 14 residues. Germline V gene lookup returns CDR1 SGHRS and CDR2 YFSETQ. This CDR3 is CASSEDRGVYEQYF.